The T cell receptor beta chain described here comes from a study of read filtering for tumor transcriptome and immune sequencing (TCRdb year 2020). The study in broad terms: Of the patients in the cohort, approximately 17 were male and 14 to 15 were female, and their mean age was 65.9 years, with a range of about 40 to 85. By revised international staging, eight or nine patients were R-ISS I, some 17 were R-ISS II and more than five were R-ISS III. As a main aim, a read-filtering strategy for immune repertoire data was addressed, with the specific question being whether clonotypes supported by a single read should be removed. Per sample, about 3.5 to 11 million TCR-region mapped reads were obtained with IR-seq, compared with only 85 to 1273 with RNA-seq. The study compared TCR repertoires from targeted immune repertoire sequencing and bulk whole-transcriptome sequencing run on the same bone marrow samples. After DNase treatment, whole-transcriptome libraries were prepared with the TruSeq RNA Access Library Prep Kit.

TCR libraries were built from 400 ng RNA with the Immunoverse kit, using molecular barcoded adaptors covering alpha/delta and beta/gamma chains. TCR library preparation used the same RNA that went into transcriptome sequencing. TCR libraries were sequenced on an Illumina HiSeq 4000 with 2 x 150 cycles. As for the authors' bioinformatics: MiXCR aligned TCR reads to human V, D, J and C references and assembled the aligned reads into CDR3 clonotypes, with quality filtering and error correction included. The tcR package in R was used to analyze clonotype counts and gene usage diversity. Raw mapping reads were checked after the RNA-seq reads had been mapped by STAR aligner version 2.5.3a onto the human GRCh37 genome. To test how sequencing depth affects detected clonotypes, IR-seq fastq files were randomly downsampled with Seqtk 1.3. TCRdb handled the public reads itself, with Q25 trimming in fastp and clone calling in MiXCR, and kept productive beta chains. Each CDR3 protein appears once, grouped with its most common genes and DNA. Here the V and J calls rest on TCRdb's processing, not on the authors' analysis. The sample includes about 93,000 distinct CDR3 sequences, with roughly 21% observed a single time. The ten largest clones take up approximately 10% of the sample.

This clonotype occurred a few times. Its cognate antigen has yet to be identified. It has no much larger one-base neighbor in the sample; base qualities were not kept. What the research found in general, with its limitations: Removing single-read clonotypes increased the correlation between IR-seq and RNA-seq shared clonotype proportions. Single-read clonotypes made up around 85% of clonotypes but only about 4% of total reads in IR-seq, compared with around 71% of clonotypes and 35% to 45% of reads in RNA-seq. The sorted CD138-negative fraction was composed of a mixed bone marrow immune population rather than of purified T cells. Compared with RNA-seq, IR-seq captured clonotypes at much higher depth and more reliably, and a smaller IR-seq throughput was enough to identify most shared clonotypes.

Bone marrow was sampled from every patient at the time of active disease. Bone marrow mononuclear cells were isolated by Ficoll-Hypaque density gradient centrifugation. Myeloma plasma cells were removed and CD138-negative cells were obtained by negative selection following labeling with CD138 magnetic microbeads on a MACS separator. Purity of the isolated cells was checked by flow cytometry on an Attune NxT using CD138 antibodies. Total RNA was extracted with TRIzol reagent and quantified with a NanoDrop spectrophotometer. For each patient, the CD138-negative bone marrow sample underwent paired RNA-seq and IR-seq. This receptor was obtained from a donor over 35 with multiple myeloma. The sample consisted of a population of CD138-negative cells sorted from bone marrow. Explained via the paper, the cell subset or site label denotes: bone marrow mononuclear cells depleted of CD138+ plasma/myeloma cells by negative magnetic selection.

In nucleotides, the sequence is TGCGCCAGCAGCACCGGGACAGGGGAAGAAAAACTGTTTTTT. It translates to CASSTGTGEEKLFF. This receptor chain uses TRBV5-1 and TRBJ1-4, with 10 central nucleotides matching TRBD1. The CDR3 sequence holds 14 residues, the cysteine and phenylalanine included. The kept DNA is CDR3 alone, 42 bases in frame from the first base. For this chain, trimming is 4 bases at the V end and 8 bases at the J end, and the number of junction bases without a gene match is 5. Via the germline V gene, CDR1 is SGHRS and CDR2 YFSETQ.